These 22 T cell receptor beta chains were sequenced from one sample in a study of blood T cell repertoires in COVID-19. Assay: immunoSEQ multiplex PCR; the TCRdb copy retains only in-frame clones and omits some. The sample carries 25,000 to 35,000 clones, roughly 88% recorded once. Sequencing was carried out using peripheral blood. Source of these receptors: a human donor in a cohort sampled during active COVID-19.

The genes are TRBV25-1 and TRBJ1-1, with D perhaps matching TRBD1 (5 bases). The length of the CDR3 is 14 residues. Trimming stripped 2 bases from V and 5 bases from J, with 12 bases between. Germline values: CDR1 MGHDK, CDR2 SYGVNS. The CDR3 bases are TGTGCCAGCAGTGAAGTCCAGGGAATGACTGAAGCTTTCTTT. Translated: CASSEVQGMTEAFF. Complete variable domain (other parts from reference TRBV25-1 and TRBJ1-1): EADIYQTPRYLVIGTGKKITLECSQTMGHDKMYWYQQDPGMELHLIHYSYGVNSTEKGDLSSESTVSRIRTEHFPLTLESARPSHTSQYLCASSEVQGMTEAFFGQGTRLTVV.

The chain joins TRBV24-1 to TRBJ1-2; D might be TRBD1 (5 bases). Looked up from germline, CDR1 is KGHDR and CDR2 is SFDVKD. The CDR3 is 14 residues long. The V end lost 5 bases, the J end lost 3 bases, and 12 bases lay between the germline ends. In nucleotides, the CDR3 is TGTGCCACCAGTGGACGGGGCGGGGACTATGGCTACACCTTC. Amino acid sequence: CATSGRGGDYGYTF.

The genes are TRBV5-4 and TRBJ1-1, with 7 bases lining up with TRBD1. CDR1 is SGHNT, CDR2 YYREEE, per germline (reference sequence). The V segment lost 4 bases and the J segment 4 bases; nucleotides outside the gene matches: 10. This CDR3 has 15 amino acids. CDR3 bases: TGTGCCAGCAGCCCGCTAACAGGGGTGGCCACTGAAGCTTTCTTT. It yields the protein CASSPLTGVATEAFF.

The genes are TRBV6-6 and TRBJ2-3, with TRBD2 as a possible D gene (7 bases). The CDR3 is 14 amino acids. Trimming took 2 bases from V and 3 from J, leaving 9 bases between them. The germline CDR1 and CDR2 sequences are MNHNY and SVGAGI (reference sequence). The DNA of the CDR3 is TGTGCCAGCAGTTACGCGGGGGCAACAGATACGCAGTATTTT. Translation: CASSYAGATDTQYF.

V and J are TRBV5-4 and TRBJ2-7; 8 bases agree with TRBD2. From germline, CDR1 is SGHNT and CDR2 YYREEE (reference sequence). This CDR3 comprises 13 residues. J lost 3 bases, V lost 2 bases, and 1 base had no gene match. Here the CDR3 reads CASSLSGGYEQYF. As DNA, the CDR3 is TGTGCCAGCAGCTTAAGCGGGGGCTACGAGCAGTACTTC. Full variable domain (missing parts from reference TRBV5-4 and TRBJ2-7): ETGVTQSPTHLIKTRGQQVTLRCSSQSGHNTVSWYQQALGQGPQFIFQYYREEENGRGNFPPRFSGLQFPNYSSELNVNALELDDSALYLCASSLSGGYEQYFGPGTRLTVT.

V is TRBV10-3 and J is TRBJ2-3; D might be TRBD2 (5 bases). The CDR3 length is 14 residues. Germline CDR1 reads ENHRY; CDR2 reads SYGVKD. V was shortened by 1 base and J by 1 base, with 6 bases between the two germline ends. The DNA for the CDR3 is TGTGCCATCAGTGAGTTGCGGGGCACAGATACGCAGTATTTT. This gives the protein CAISELRGTDTQYF.

The chain carries TRBV4-3 and TRBJ1-2; D perhaps matches TRBD1 (6 bases). The ends were cut back, 0 bases at V and 4 bases at J, with 9 bases in the middle. CDR3 size: 14 residues. Germline V gives CDR1 LGHNA, CDR2 YSLEER. CDR3 bases: TGCGCCAGCAGCCAAGATACAGGGCTCTATGGCTACACCTTC. Protein sequence: CASSQDTGLYGYTF.

The chain joins TRBV6-6 to TRBJ1-6; 7 positions match TRBD1. The trim removed 5 bases at V and 0 bases at J, leaving 10 bases unmatched. Germline assignment: CDR1 MNHNY and CDR2 SVGAGI (reference sequence). The CDR3 is made up of 18 amino acids. This CDR3 reads CASSQFGTASSYNSPLHF. The CDR3 region has the DNA TGTGCCAGCAGTCAATTCGGGACAGCTAGCTCCTATAATTCACCCCTCCACTTT.

The chain couples TRBV9 to TRBJ2-2; D is uncertain. V was trimmed by 4 bases and J by 1 base, leaving 8 bases between them. The CDR3 is made up of 14 amino acids. Germline V CDR1 and CDR2: SGDLS, YYNGEE. The CDR3 is CASSITWNTGELFF. The CDR3 DNA sequence: TGTGCCAGCAGCATTACTTGGAACACCGGGGAGCTGTTTTTT. Variable domain in full (rest from reference TRBV9 and TRBJ2-2): DSGVTQTPKHLITATGQRVTLRCSPRSGDLSVYWYQQSLDQGLQFLIQYYNGEERAKGNILERFSAQQFPDLHSELNLSSLELGDSALYFCASSITWNTGELFFGEGSRLTVL.

The V call is TRBV2, the J call TRBJ1-2; D may be TRBD1 (6 bases). Germline assignment: CDR1 SNHLY and CDR2 FYNNEI. V was clipped by 0 bases and J by 4 bases, with 15 bases between them. The CDR3 sequence is 16 residues long. CDR3 in amino acids: CASSEARQGRVYGYTF. CDR3 nucleotides: TGTGCCAGCAGTGAAGCCCGGCAGGGGCGGGTCTATGGCTACACCTTC.

The chain recombines TRBV7-3 with TRBJ2-1; 11 nucleotides align to TRBD2. V shed 5 bases and J 10 bases; nucleotides not matched to a gene: 10. The V gene's germline CDR1 is SGHTA and CDR2 FQGTGA. The length of the CDR3 is 15 residues. The CDR3 coding sequence is TGTGCCAGCAGCCCCCTAGCGGGGGGTCATGAGGAGCAGTTCTTC. Its protein is CASSPLAGGHEEQFF.

The rearrangement links TRBV5-8 to TRBJ2-7; possible D gene TRBD2, 5 bases. The CDR3 contains 14 residues. Germline assignment: CDR1 SGHTS and CDR2 YDEGEE. V was shortened by 0 bases and J by 6 bases, with 13 bases between the two germline ends. The CDR3 protein is CASSLERGIGEQYF. The CDR3 region has the DNA TGTGCCAGCAGCTTGGAACGGGGAATCGGCGAGCAGTACTTC.

The rearrangement joins TRBV4-1 to TRBJ2-3; D gene uncertain. V shed 0 bases and J shed 0 bases, with 10 bases lying between them. Germline lookup yields CDR1 MGHRA and CDR2 YSYEKL. The CDR3 is 16 residues long. CDR3 in amino acids: CASSQDPGPSTDTQYF. The CDR3 bases are TGCGCCAGCAGCCAAGACCCTGGCCCTAGCACAGATACGCAGTATTTT.

The rearrangement links TRBV5-1 to TRBJ1-1; no clear D gene. There are 14 residues in the CDR3. Trimming took 0 bases from V and 1 from J, leaving 7 bases between them. The germline V gene encodes CDR1 SGHRS and CDR2 YFSETQ. The CDR3 spells CASSLAQTNTEAFF. DNA for the CDR3: TGCGCCAGCAGCTTGGCACAGACGAACACTGAAGCTTTCTTT. Combining the CDR3 with reference TRBV5-1 and TRBJ1-1 gives the whole variable domain KAGVTQTPRYLIKTRGQQVTLSCSPISGHRSVSWYQQTPGQGLQFLFEYFSETQRNKGNFPGRFSGRQFSNSRSEMNVSTLELGDSALYLCASSLAQTNTEAFFGQGTRLTVV.

This clone is medium-sized. The chain is built from TRBV7-3 and TRBJ2-5; weak D call: TRBD2 (6 bases). Germline-derived CDR1 and CDR2 are SGHTA and FQGTGA. Trimming removed 1 base at V and 1 base at J, with 7 bases between. The CDR3 has 14 amino acids. CDR3 sequence reads: CASSLMGGQETQYF. Written as DNA, the CDR3 is TGTGCCAGCAGCTTAATGGGGGGCCAAGAGACCCAGTACTTC.

The chain couples TRBV27 to TRBJ2-3; 8 nucleotides line up with TRBD2. The J segment lost 0 bases and the V segment lost 7 bases, leaving 6 bases of the junction unmatched. Germline CDR1 MNHEY, CDR2 SMNVEV (reference sequence). CDR3 length equals 15 residues. CDR3 DNA sequence: TGTGCCAGCACGCAAGCGGGGGAAAGCACAGATACGCAGTATTTT. It yields the protein CASTQAGESTDTQYF.

This chain links TRBV7-2 with TRBJ1-2; 10 nucleotides align to TRBD1. Germline CDR1 is SGHTA and CDR2 is FQGNSA. The CDR3 covers 16 residues. Trimming removed 5 bases from V and 5 bases from J; junction bases left unmatched: 11. Here the CDR3 reads CASSPGTGAGGYGYTF. CDR3 sequence (DNA): TGTGCCAGCAGCCCAGGGACAGGGGCAGGAGGGTATGGCTACACCTTC.

This chain uses TRBV4-1 with TRBJ2-7, with 11 positions matching TRBD2. This CDR3 comprises 16 residues. V lost 3 bases and J lost 2; bases outside the gene matches: 6. Germline loops: CDR1 MGHRA, CDR2 YSYEKL. This CDR3 reads CASSHQGLAVPYEQYF. DNA for the CDR3: TGCGCCAGCAGCCATCAGGGACTAGCGGTTCCCTACGAGCAGTACTTC.

This clone was detected a few times. The chain uses TRBV5-6 and TRBJ2-7, with D perhaps matching TRBD2 (5 bases). Germline lookup yields CDR1 SGHDT and CDR2 YYEEEE. Trimming stripped 0 bases from V and 4 bases from J, with 11 bases between. This CDR3 has 14 amino acids. CDR3 loop: CASSLDTGGYEQYF. The CDR3 nucleotides read TGTGCCAGCAGCTTGGACACCGGAGGTTACGAGCAGTACTTC.

The rearrangement uses TRBV5-1 and TRBJ2-7; 14 bases fit TRBD2. V lost 4 bases and J lost 6; bases outside the gene matches: 9. The CDR3 is 16 residues long. Germline V CDR1 and CDR2: SGHRS, YFSETQ. The CDR3 nucleotides read TGCGCCAGCAGCGCGGAGACTAGCGGGGGGGCGACCGAGCAGTACTTC. This encodes CASSAETSGGATEQYF.

This chain connects TRBV20-1 to TRBJ2-7, with D unclear. This CDR3 spans 9 amino acids. Germline CDR1 and CDR2: DFQATT and SNEGSKA (reference sequence). This CDR3 reads CRSGYEQYF. CDR3 coding DNA: TGCAGGTCAGGCTACGAGCAGTACTTC.

This chain uses TRBV27 with TRBJ2-7, with a tentative D call TRBD1 (5 bases). The V end lost 8 bases, the J end lost 2 bases, and 10 bases lay between the germline ends. Germline values: CDR1 MNHEY, CDR2 SMNVEV (reference sequence). The CDR3 has 12 residues. The CDR3 sequence: CASQSGTYEQYF. The CDR3 DNA sequence: TGTGCCAGCCAATCAGGGACCTACGAGCAGTACTTC.